Each of the 22 T cell receptor beta chains below was sequenced from the same sample in a study of OX40 agonist ivuxolimab in advanced cancers. Assay: immunoSEQ multiplex PCR; the TCRdb copy retains only in-frame clones and omits some. This table has about 71,000 clones, roughly 94% appearing once. Sequencing was performed on CD4+ or CD8+ T cells sorted from blood, taken in a trial of the OX40 agonist ivuxolimab. The receptor set was obtained from an adult with an advanced solid tumor such as melanoma, head and neck, liver or kidney cancer.

The rearrangement uses TRBV19 and TRBJ1-1; possibly TRBD1 for D (5 bases). The CDR3 runs to 14 residues. Germline V gene sequence: CDR1 LNHDA, CDR2 SQIVND (reference sequence). Trimming stripped 4 bases from V and 1 base from J, with 10 bases between. The chain's CDR3 is CASSKTVANTEAFF. CDR3 coding DNA: TGTGCCAGTAGTAAGACAGTAGCGAACACTGAAGCTTTCTTT.

The chain has TRBV6-1 and TRBJ2-1; TRBD1 is a possible D gene (7 bases). CDR1 MNHNS and CDR2 SASEGT come from the germline V gene. V dropped 8 bases and J dropped 3 bases, with 11 bases sitting between them. The length of the CDR3 is 13 residues. The CDR3 sequence: CASAGQIYNEQFF. In nucleotides, the CDR3 is TGTGCCAGCGCGGGACAGATCTACAATGAGCAGTTCTTC.

The chain joins TRBV19 to TRBJ2-2; 10 bases agree with TRBD1. V was clipped by 5 bases and J by 0 bases; unmatched bases: 0. The CDR3 runs to 15 residues. The V gene's germline CDR1 is LNHDA and CDR2 SQIVND (reference sequence). CDR3 bases: TGTGCCAGTAGTGGACAGGGGGCGAACACCGGGGAGCTGTTTTTT. This gives the protein CASSGQGANTGELFF. The full variable domain, rest sourced from reference TRBV19 and TRBJ2-2, is DGGITQSPKYLFRKEGQNVTLSCEQNLNHDAMYWYRQDPGQGLRLIYYSQIVNDFQKGDIAEGYSVSREKKESFPLTVTSAQKNPTAFYLCASSGQGANTGELFFGEGSRLTVL.

The chain combines TRBV9 with TRBJ2-2; the match to TRBD2 covers 8 bases. CDR1 and CDR2 from the germline V gene are SGDLS and YYNGEE. CDR3 length: 15 residues. The junction had 10 bases not matched to a gene; V was cut back by 4 bases and J by 8 bases. CDR3 DNA: TGTGCCAGCAGCCCTCATCAGCGGGAGCGAGGGGAGCTGTTTTTT. Its translation: CASSPHQRERGELFF.

This chain uses TRBV7-2 with TRBJ1-2, with 7 bases aligning to TRBD1. The CDR3 consists of 13 residues. The trim removed 5 bases at V and 6 bases at J, leaving 6 bases unmatched. CDR1 and CDR2 from the germline V gene are SGHTA and FQGNSA. The CDR3 DNA is TGTGCCAGCAGCCCGACAGGGTCCAATGGCTACACCTTC. This translates into CASSPTGSNGYTF.

This chain connects TRBV4-3 to TRBJ1-4; 7 bases map to TRBD1. The length of the CDR3 is 15 residues. J was trimmed by 3 bases and V by 4 bases; bases with no gene match: 5. Germline V gene lookup returns CDR1 LGHNA and CDR2 YSLEER. Here the CDR3 DNA reads TGCGCCAGCAGCCTGGGGACAGCGCCTAATGAAAAACTGTTTTTT. Its protein product is CASSLGTAPNEKLFF.

The chain employs TRBV11-2 and TRBJ1-3, with D possibly matching TRBD1 (5 bases). The germline V gene encodes CDR1 SGHAT and CDR2 FQNNGV. There are 16 residues in the CDR3. Deletions cut 1 base from V and 0 bases from J, with 10 bases between. CDR3 loop: CASSLGPGGSGNTIYF. Written as DNA, the CDR3 is TGTGCCAGCAGCTTAGGGCCGGGGGGCTCTGGAAACACCATATATTTT.

CDR3 residues: CASTPRGAQYGYTF. CDR3 in DNA: TGTGCCAGCACCCCTCGGGGGGCGCAGTATGGCTACACCTTC. The V call is TRBV27, the J call TRBJ1-2, with a weak D call TRBD1 (6 bases). Between the trimmed V and J ends, which lost 7 bases and 5 bases, there was a span of 17 bases. Germline V gives CDR1 MNHEY, CDR2 SMNVEV (reference sequence). This CDR3 is 14 amino acids long.

This chain connects TRBV27 to TRBJ2-6, with a weak D call TRBD2 (5 bases). V gave up 2 bases and J gave up 2 bases, with 10 bases separating them. The germline V gene has CDR1 MNHEY and CDR2 SMNVEV (reference sequence). The CDR3 runs 16 residues. In DNA, the CDR3 is TGTGCCAGCAGTTTAGTCGGGAACCCTGGGGCCAACGTCCTGACTTTC. Translating it yields CASSLVGNPGANVLTF.

This chain uses TRBV6-6 with TRBJ1-1; D is undetermined. Deletions cut 1 base from V and 5 bases from J, with 5 bases between. The germline CDR1 and CDR2 sequences are MNHNY and SVGAGI (reference sequence). CDR3 size: 12 residues. In DNA form, the CDR3 reads TGTGCCAGCAGTTACTTTCCGACTGAAGCTTTCTTT. Its protein product is CASSYFPTEAFF.

J is TRBJ2-1 and V is TRBV4-3, with 10 bases lining up with TRBD1. V was clipped by 7 bases and J by 3 bases; unmatched bases: 6. This CDR3 is 15 amino acids long. Looked up from germline, CDR1 is LGHNA and CDR2 is YSLEER. The CDR3 bases are TGCGCCAGCACCTCCGGGACAGGGGTCTACAATGAGCAGTTCTTC. The encoded protein is CASTSGTGVYNEQFF.

The chain has TRBV4-1 and TRBJ1-4, with 9 bases that match TRBD1. V lost 3 bases and J lost 5; bases outside the gene matches: 7. The CDR3 totals 16 residues. Germline V CDR1 and CDR2: MGHRA, YSYEKL. The DNA of the CDR3 is TGCGCCAGCAGCCAGAATGGACAGGGGAGGAATGAAAAACTGTTTTTT. Amino acid sequence: CASSQNGQGRNEKLFF.

The chain employs TRBV7-2 and TRBJ2-5; weak D call: TRBD2 (5 bases). The CDR3 covers 13 residues. The germline CDR1 and CDR2 sequences are SGHTA and FQGNSA. Trimming removed 7 bases from V and 4 bases from J, with 13 bases in between. CDR3 in DNA: TGTGCCAGCACCCGTCGGGGTTCAGAGACCCAGTACTTC. Its translation: CASTRRGSETQYF.

The genes are TRBV4-3 and TRBJ2-5; no definite D call. V dropped 0 bases and J dropped 5 bases, with 13 bases sitting between them. The CDR3 extends over 15 amino acids. Germline-derived CDR1 and CDR2 are LGHNA and YSLEER. The CDR3 sequence is CASSQDSSLGETQYF. DNA of the CDR3: TGCGCCAGCAGCCAAGATTCGAGTCTTGGGGAGACCCAGTACTTC.

The chain combines TRBV7-9 with TRBJ1-1; TRBD1 might be the D (5 bases). CDR3 length: 12 amino acids. Germline loops: CDR1 SEHNR, CDR2 FQNEAQ (reference sequence). Trimming stripped 8 bases from V and 6 bases from J, with 13 bases between. In nucleotides, the CDR3 is TGTGCCAGCGGACGTACAGGACCTGAAGCTTTCTTT. As protein: CASGRTGPEAFF.

The chain is built from TRBV11-2 and TRBJ2-1, with 10 bases lining up with TRBD2. The CDR3 is 13 amino acids. Germline trimming cut 6 bases from V and 6 bases from J; bases unmatched to any gene: 2. CDR1 and CDR2 (germline): SGHAT, FQNNGV. The CDR3 reads CASSRTSGNEQFF. The CDR3 DNA reads TGTGCCAGCAGTCGGACTAGCGGCAATGAGCAGTTCTTC.

The rearrangement uses TRBV5-1 and TRBJ1-1; 7 positions match TRBD1. V lost 6 bases, J lost 4 bases, and 15 bases stayed unmatched. Germline V gives CDR1 SGHRS, CDR2 YFSETQ. This CDR3 contains 16 residues. The CDR3 coding sequence is TGCGCCAGCACGACCGTCAATCAGGGGGGGTCCACTGAAGCTTTCTTT. Protein: CASTTVNQGGSTEAFF.

This CDR3 is CASSLPVGTGTGPYEQYF. The CDR3 DNA is TGTGCCAGCAGCTTACCTGTGGGGACCGGGACAGGACCCTACGAGCAGTACTTC. The chain has TRBV7-8 and TRBJ2-7; 8 nucleotides agree with TRBD1. J lost 2 bases, V lost 2 bases, and 14 bases had no gene match. Per germline, CDR1 SGHVS and CDR2 FQNEAQ. This CDR3 has 18 amino acids. Together with reference TRBV7-8 and TRBJ2-7, the CDR3 gives the full variable domain: GAGVSQSPRYKVAKRGQDVALRCDPISGHVSLFWYQQALGQGPEFLTYFQNEAQLDKSGLPSDRFFAERPEGSVSTLKIQRTQQEDSAVYLCASSLPVGTGTGPYEQYFGPGTRLTVT.

The chain has TRBV4-3 and TRBJ1-6; D is undetermined. The germline V gene has CDR1 LGHNA and CDR2 YSLEER. Trimming removed 0 bases from V and 2 bases from J, with 8 bases in between. There are 16 residues in the CDR3. The CDR3 DNA reads as TGCGCCAGCAGCCAAGATCCGGCAGCCTATAATTCACCCCTCCACTTT. It yields the protein CASSQDPAAYNSPLHF.

The chain couples TRBV7-2 to TRBJ2-7, with D possibly being TRBD2 (5 bases). This CDR3 contains 15 residues. V lost 5 bases and J lost 0, with 14 bases in between. The germline CDR1 and CDR2 sequences are SGHTA and FQGNSA. As DNA, the CDR3 is TGTGCCAGCAGCCCCCCGGACTCCAGCTCCTACGAGCAGTACTTC. The encoded protein is CASSPPDSSSYEQYF.

The CDR3: CASSMGSSYNEQFF. In DNA, the CDR3 is TGTGCCAGTAGTATGGGAAGCTCCTACAATGAGCAGTTCTTC. This chain joins TRBV19 and TRBJ2-1; D gene unclear. Germline V gene sequence: CDR1 LNHDA, CDR2 SQIVND (reference sequence). The V and J ends lost 3 bases and 0 bases respectively, with 6 bases between them. CDR3 length: 14 amino acids. The whole variable domain, remainder taken from reference TRBV19 and TRBJ2-1, is DGGITQSPKYLFRKEGQNVTLSCEQNLNHDAMYWYRQDPGQGLRLIYYSQIVNDFQKGDIAEGYSVSREKKESFPLTVTSAQKNPTAFYLCASSMGSSYNEQFFGPGTRLTVL.

The CDR3 region is CASRQRGTHYGYTF. CDR3 sequence (DNA): TGTGCCAGCAGACAGAGGGGGACGCACTATGGCTACACCTTC. The chain joins TRBV6-1 to TRBJ1-2; perhaps TRBD1 as D (6 bases). Trimming pared 6 bases from V and 3 bases from J, leaving 14 bases between. The CDR3 runs to 14 residues. The germline V gene encodes CDR1 MNHNS and CDR2 SASEGT.